Reported below is one TCR beta chain. These data come from a study of blood T cell repertoires in COVID-19. About the study: PBMCs, B-cell-depleted T cells, or T cells provided the cDNA or gDNA that made up the material.

The CDR3 extends over 16 amino acids. CDR1 is PRHDT, CDR2 FYEKMQ, per germline (reference sequence). The V end lost 2 bases, the J end lost 6 bases, and 17 bases lay between the germline ends. The data were produced by immunoSEQ multiplex PCR, yet TCRdb's version contains in-frame clones alone and is incomplete. In the table there are 150,000 to 200,000 clones, 82% of which are singletons. The receptor comes from a woman aged 70-85 years with acute or convalescent COVID-19. The chain has TRBV13 and TRBJ2-1; tentatively, D is TRBD1 (7 bases). The sequenced sample consisted of peripheral blood. Here the CDR3 reads CASSLQGGPTRNEQFF. CDR3 bases: TGTGCCAGCAGCTTACAGGGGGGCCCTACTCGCAATGAGCAGTTCTTC.